These 25 T cell receptor beta chains originate from one sample sequenced in a study of cytomegalovirus exposure and HLA in healthy donors. Researchers ran the PCR with 60 Vbeta and 13 Jbeta primers. The method was immunoSEQ multiplex PCR; TCRdb's version includes in-frame clones alone and lacks a portion of them. The repertoire holds 150,000 to 180,000 clones, with 65% to 80% as singletons. Sequencing was performed on PBMCs. Source of these receptors: a man aged 18 to 30 in good health and CMV-seronegative.

This chain uses TRBV10-3 with TRBJ2-7, with D hard to call. Germline V gene data show CDR1 as ENHRY and CDR2 as SYGVKD. Trimming took off 4 bases at V and 3 bases at J, with 4 bases between the two ends. This CDR3 has 11 residues. The CDR3 nucleotides read TGTGCCATCAGTGCCCTCTACGAGCAGTACTTC. It translates to CAISALYEQYF.

The table lists this clone with a few counts. The chain couples TRBV6-6 to TRBJ1-6, with a possible D match to TRBD1 (6 bases). Looked up from germline, CDR1 is MNHNY and CDR2 is SVGAGI (reference sequence). This CDR3 region has 15 residues. Trimming cost V 2 bases and J 7 bases, with 12 bases left between them. CDR3 nucleotide sequence: TGTGCCAGCAGTTACAAGAGGGGGGGGAATTCACCCCTCCACTTT. It specifies CASSYKRGGNSPLHF.

This clone was detected only a few times. This chain joins TRBV7-9 and TRBJ2-3; 10 bases agree with TRBD2. The CDR3 totals 15 residues. Germline CDR1 is SEHNR and CDR2 is FQNEAQ (reference sequence). V was clipped by 5 bases and J by 4 bases; unmatched bases: 6. The CDR3 nucleotides read TGTGCCAGCAGCGTCCTAACTAGCGGGGCAGATACGCAGTATTTT. Translating it yields CASSVLTSGADTQYF.

The CDR3 nucleotides read TGTGCCAGCAGCTTGGGGAGGGCAGGCGATGAGCAGTTCTTC. Its translation: CASSLGRAGDEQFF. The chain is built from TRBV5-4 and TRBJ2-7, with D possibly being TRBD2 (6 bases). Near its end, the DNA agrees better with TRBJ2-1, so the J call may be wrong. CDR3 length: 14 amino acids. Germline CDR1 SGHNT, CDR2 YYREEE (reference sequence).

This clone was observed a single time. The chain is built from TRBV5-6 and TRBJ2-1, with 9 bases matching TRBD1. The CDR3 is 15 residues long. V shed 2 bases, J shed 6 bases, and the junction held 6 bases outside the gene matches. CDR1 SGHDT and CDR2 YYEEEE come from the germline V gene. The CDR3 sequence: CASSFRTGVGNEQFF. The CDR3 DNA is TGTGCCAGCAGCTTTAGGACAGGGGTGGGCAATGAGCAGTTCTTC.

The sample holds a few counts of this clone. The V and J genes are TRBV6-1 and TRBJ2-7; D is ambiguous. Germline CDR1 reads MNHNS; CDR2 reads SASEGT. The length of the CDR3 is 13 residues. V was pared by 0 bases and J by 3 bases, with 6 bases between. In nucleotides, the CDR3 is TGTGCCAGCAGTGAAGCGCGAGGCTACGAGCAGTACTTC. Translation: CASSEARGYEQYF.

The chain has TRBV27 and TRBJ2-6; D is perhaps TRBD1 (5 bases). CDR3 length: 16 residues. CDR1 MNHEY and CDR2 SMNVEV come from the germline V gene (reference sequence). Trimming took 6 bases from V and 3 from J, leaving 15 bases between them. For the CDR3, the DNA is TGTGCCAGCAGCCTCGTTAGGGGTGGTGGGGCCAACGTCCTGACTTTC. This encodes CASSLVRGGGANVLTF.

This sequence joins TRBV2 and TRBJ1-1; 7 nucleotides match TRBD1. The CDR3 length is 12 residues. Trimming removed 3 bases from V and 10 bases from J; junction bases left unmatched: 5. Germline-derived CDR1 and CDR2 are SNHLY and FYNNEI. CDR3 in amino acids: CASSDQGQRAFF. The CDR3 DNA sequence: TGTGCCAGCAGTGACCAGGGACAGAGAGCTTTCTTT. The whole variable domain, remainder taken from reference TRBV2 and TRBJ1-1, is EPEVTQTPSHQVTQMGQEVILRCVPISNHLYFYWYRQILGQKVEFLVSFYNNEISEKSEIFDDQFSVERPDGSNFTLKIRSTKLEDSAMYFCASSDQGQRAFFGQGTRLTVV.

The V gene is TRBV19, the J gene TRBJ1-5, with D unresolved. Germline V CDR1 and CDR2: LNHDA, SQIVND (reference sequence). This CDR3 is built from 12 residues. V lost 3 bases and J 7 bases, leaving 7 bases between the germline ends. The CDR3: CASSIPRQPQHF. The CDR3 nucleotides are TGTGCCAGTAGTATCCCCCGGCAGCCCCAGCATTTT.

The CDR3 DNA is TGTGCCAGCAGTGAAGACGGGACAGCGTATAATTCACCCCTCCACTTT. Its translation: CASSEDGTAYNSPLHF. The chain combines TRBV2 with TRBJ1-6; the match to TRBD1 covers 7 bases. The CDR3 spans 16 residues. Germline V lookup: CDR1 SNHLY, CDR2 FYNNEI. V dropped 1 base and J dropped 4; count of bases not matched to a gene: 4.

Details on this clone: Other DNA sequences in the sample encode the same CDR3. The chain links TRBV15 to TRBJ1-1, with a possible D match to TRBD1 (6 bases). Germline V gene sequence: CDR1 LNHNV, CDR2 YYDKDF (reference sequence). This CDR3 is 15 amino acids long. The ends were cut back, 4 bases at V and 11 bases at J, with 23 bases in the middle. The CDR3, as DNA: TGTGCCACCAGCAACTCAGAGGGCCTAAGGGGGAATGCTTTCTTT. Protein sequence: CATSNSEGLRGNAFF.

In its sample, this clone was seen a few times. J is TRBJ2-3 and V is TRBV19, with TRBD2 matching 8 bases. The CDR3 consists of 16 residues. V shed 10 bases, J shed 2 bases, and the junction held 14 bases outside the gene matches. Germline V gene data show CDR1 as LNHDA and CDR2 as SQIVND (reference sequence). The CDR3, as DNA: TGTGCCACCGGAGGAGGAGCGGGGGTCATCACAGATACGCAGTATTTT. Amino acid sequence: CATGGGAGVITDTQYF.

V and J are TRBV2 and TRBJ1-2, with 9 bases that match TRBD1. The CDR3 is 13 residues long. Germline V gene lookup returns CDR1 SNHLY and CDR2 FYNNEI. The junction had 2 bases not matched to a gene; V was cut back by 4 bases and J by 5 bases. In DNA, the CDR3 is TGTGCCAGCAGTGCGGGGACAGGGTATGGCTACACCTTC. Protein: CASSAGTGYGYTF.

For the CDR3, the DNA is TGTGCCAGCAGCCGAGGACAGGGGAGGTTACCCGGGGAGCTGTTTTTT. Translating it yields CASSRGQGRLPGELFF. V gene TRBV5-6 combines with J gene TRBJ2-2; TRBD1 matches at 9 bases. Germline V CDR1 and CDR2: SGHDT, YYEEEE. V dropped 4 bases and J dropped 6; count of bases not matched to a gene: 10. The CDR3 spans 16 residues.

The chain is built from TRBV4-1 and TRBJ2-7; 9 bases agree with TRBD1. The CDR3 runs to 16 residues. In germline, CDR1 is MGHRA, CDR2 YSYEKL. Trimming at V came to 3 bases and at J to 5 bases, leaving 11 bases not matched to a gene. The CDR3 region is CASSQLPGQGLDEQYV. For the CDR3, the DNA is TGCGCCAGCAGCCAGTTACCGGGACAGGGTCTTGACGAGCAGTACGTC.

This sequence joins TRBV7-9 and TRBJ1-2; 8 bases fit TRBD1. This CDR3 has 13 residues. Germline V lookup: CDR1 SEHNR, CDR2 FQNEAQ (reference sequence). V gave up 7 bases and J gave up 7 bases; unmatched junction bases: 8. The CDR3 sequence: CASTLTGAGGYTF. Written as DNA, the CDR3 is TGTGCCAGCACCCTGACAGGGGCGGGTGGCTACACCTTC.

The chain recombines TRBV11-2 with TRBJ2-5; 7 bases agree with TRBD1. Germline trimming cut 3 bases from V and 11 bases from J; bases unmatched to any gene: 3. Germline lookup yields CDR1 SGHAT and CDR2 FQNNGV. The CDR3 loop spans 11 amino acids. The CDR3 spells CASSFKQGQYF. The CDR3 DNA sequence: TGTGCCAGCAGCTTCAAACAGGGGCAGTACTTC.

This clone turned up a few times. The chain employs TRBV5-6 and TRBJ1-2; 8 bases match TRBD1. The CDR3 is made up of 14 amino acids. After removal of 2 bases from V and 3 bases from J, the junction contained 3 bases not matched to a gene. Germline CDR1 reads SGHDT; CDR2 reads YYEEEE. The CDR3, as DNA: TGTGCCAGCAGCTTTACAGGGGGAGACTATGGCTACACCTTC. Protein: CASSFTGGDYGYTF. Drawing the rest from reference TRBV5-6 and TRBJ1-2, the complete variable domain is DAGVTQSPTHLIKTRGQQVTLRCSPKSGHDTVSWYQQALGQGPQFIFQYYEEEERQRGNFPDRFSGHQFPNYSSELNVNALLLGDSALYLCASSFTGGDYGYTFGSGTRLTVV.

The gene calls are TRBV19 and TRBJ2-1, with D perhaps TRBD1 (5 bases). From germline, CDR1 is LNHDA and CDR2 SQIVND (reference sequence). Trimming stripped 3 bases from V and 4 bases from J, with 13 bases between. The CDR3 length is 15 residues. This CDR3 is CASSIGHNRYNEQFF. DNA of the CDR3: TGTGCCAGTAGTATCGGACATAATAGGTACAATGAGCAGTTCTTC.

The chain joins TRBV7-8 to TRBJ2-7; D unresolved. The CDR3 is 14 residues long. V lost 0 bases to trimming and J lost 5 bases, with 11 bases between them. Germline-derived CDR1 and CDR2 are SGHVS and FQNEAQ. CDR3 amino acids: CASSLAAGVHEQYF. In DNA, the CDR3 is TGTGCCAGCAGCTTAGCAGCAGGTGTCCACGAGCAGTACTTC.

The V gene is TRBV30, the J gene TRBJ1-5; 7 bases are shared with TRBD1. CDR3 size: 13 residues. The junction had 5 bases not matched to a gene; V was cut back by 2 bases and J by 7 bases. CDR1 and CDR2 (germline): GTSNPN, SVGIG (reference sequence). CDR3 DNA sequence: TGTGCCTGGAGTACAGGGGAGAAACAGCCCCAGCATTTT. Translating it yields CAWSTGEKQPQHF.

The chain couples TRBV7-2 to TRBJ1-1; the match to TRBD1 covers 9 bases. This CDR3 region has 13 residues. J was trimmed by 9 bases and V by 1 base; bases with no gene match: 3. Germline CDR1 is SGHTA and CDR2 is FQGNSA. CDR3 DNA sequence: TGTGCCAGCAGCTTAGTCGACAGGGGGAAAGCTTTCTTT. This sequence encodes CASSLVDRGKAFF.

The chain joins TRBV10-2 to TRBJ1-2; no definite D call. The germline V and J ends were trimmed by 6 bases and 0 bases, with 5 bases remaining between them. The CDR3 has 12 residues. The V gene's germline CDR1 is WSHSY and CDR2 SAAADI. This CDR3 reads CASRRTNYGYTF. The CDR3, as DNA: TGCGCCAGCAGGCGAACTAACTATGGCTACACCTTC.

This rearrangement joins TRBV5-4 to TRBJ2-2, with 10 bases identical to TRBD2. CDR1 and CDR2 from the germline V gene are SGHNT and YYREEE (reference sequence). Trimming cost V 2 bases and J 6 bases; bases outside gene matches: 10. The CDR3 extends over 17 amino acids. CDR3 in DNA: TGTGCCAGCAGCTTAGGTCGTGAGCGGGGGGGCCCCGGGGAGCTGTTTTTT. Encoded protein: CASSLGRERGGPGELFF. Variable domain in full (rest from reference TRBV5-4 and TRBJ2-2): ETGVTQSPTHLIKTRGQQVTLRCSSQSGHNTVSWYQQALGQGPQFIFQYYREEENGRGNFPPRFSGLQFPNYSSELNVNALELDDSALYLCASSLGRERGGPGELFFGEGSRLTVL.

The chain uses TRBV21-1 and TRBJ1-6. TRBV21-1 is a documented pseudogene. The CDR3 covers 14 residues. The CDR3 bases are TGTGCCTCCTGGTTCCGGGGGGTAAATTCACCCCTCCACTTT. It specifies CASWFRGVNSPLHF.